One T cell receptor beta chain is described in this entry. Its target is unknown. An end of the junction differs from the germline gene, which may be a read error. From the multiplex PCR reads, TCRdb called clonotypes with MiXCR, one entry per CDR3 protein. The sample records about 170,000 distinct CDR3 sequences, around 35% being singletons. The data were obtained in a study of breast tumors, draining lymph nodes, adjacent tissues. Breast cancer patients provided tissue from their axillary draining lymph nodes. Study observations and caveats: The data were judged consistent with most tumor T cells coming from lymph node and expanding in tumor.

There are 16 residues in the CDR3. Germline CDR1 LNHDA, CDR2 SQIVND (reference sequence). What was sequenced was axillary lymph node tissue. The clonotype was recovered from a female donor with breast cancer. Some clones in this sample may be carry-over from other donors' samples. This sequence joins TRBV19 and TRBJ1-3, with TRBD1 identical over 8 bases. CDR3 loop: CASSIHRDRIGNTMYF. The DNA for the CDR3 is TGTGCCAGTAGTATCCACCGGGACAGGATTGGAAACACCATGTATTTT.